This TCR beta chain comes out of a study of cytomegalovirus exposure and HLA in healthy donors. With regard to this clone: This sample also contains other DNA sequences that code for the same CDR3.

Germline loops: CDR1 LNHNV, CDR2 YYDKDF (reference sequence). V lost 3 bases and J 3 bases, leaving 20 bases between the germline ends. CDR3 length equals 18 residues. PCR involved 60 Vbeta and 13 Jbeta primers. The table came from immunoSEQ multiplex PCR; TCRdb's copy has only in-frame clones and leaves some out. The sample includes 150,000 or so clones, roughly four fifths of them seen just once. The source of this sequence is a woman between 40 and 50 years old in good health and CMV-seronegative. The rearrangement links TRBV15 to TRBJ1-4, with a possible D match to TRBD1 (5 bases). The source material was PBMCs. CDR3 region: CATSSPRGRRGSNEKLFF. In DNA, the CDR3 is TGTGCCACCAGCAGTCCTCGAGGACGCCGGGGGTCTAATGAAAAACTGTTTTTT.